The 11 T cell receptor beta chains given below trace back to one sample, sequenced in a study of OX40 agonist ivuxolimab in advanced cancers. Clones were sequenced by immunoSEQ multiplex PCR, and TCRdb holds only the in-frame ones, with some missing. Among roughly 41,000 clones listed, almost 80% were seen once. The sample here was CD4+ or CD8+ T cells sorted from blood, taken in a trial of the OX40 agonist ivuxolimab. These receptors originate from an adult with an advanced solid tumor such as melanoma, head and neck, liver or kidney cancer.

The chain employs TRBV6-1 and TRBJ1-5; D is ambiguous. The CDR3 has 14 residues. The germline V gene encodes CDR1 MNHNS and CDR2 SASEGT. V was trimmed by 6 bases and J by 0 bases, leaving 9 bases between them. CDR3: CASRGVNSNQPQHF. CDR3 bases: TGTGCCAGCAGGGGAGTAAATAGCAATCAGCCCCAGCATTTT.

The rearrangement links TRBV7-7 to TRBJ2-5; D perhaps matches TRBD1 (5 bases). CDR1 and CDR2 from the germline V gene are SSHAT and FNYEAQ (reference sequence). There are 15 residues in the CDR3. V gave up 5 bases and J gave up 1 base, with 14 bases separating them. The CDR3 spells CASSPNPRAQETQYF. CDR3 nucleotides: TGTGCCAGCAGCCCTAACCCCAGGGCCCAAGAGACCCAGTACTTC.

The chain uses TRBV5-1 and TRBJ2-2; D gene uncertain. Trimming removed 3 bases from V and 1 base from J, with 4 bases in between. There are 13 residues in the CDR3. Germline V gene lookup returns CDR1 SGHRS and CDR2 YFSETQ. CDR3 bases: TGCGCCAGCAGCTCCAGGAACACCGGGGAGCTGTTTTTT. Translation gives CASSSRNTGELFF.

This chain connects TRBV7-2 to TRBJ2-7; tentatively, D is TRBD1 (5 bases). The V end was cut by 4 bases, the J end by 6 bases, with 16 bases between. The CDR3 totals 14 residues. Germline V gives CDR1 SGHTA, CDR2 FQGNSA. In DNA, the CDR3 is TGTGCCAGCAGCTCGGTCCAGGGCGGCCTCGAGCAGTACTTC. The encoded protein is CASSSVQGGLEQYF.

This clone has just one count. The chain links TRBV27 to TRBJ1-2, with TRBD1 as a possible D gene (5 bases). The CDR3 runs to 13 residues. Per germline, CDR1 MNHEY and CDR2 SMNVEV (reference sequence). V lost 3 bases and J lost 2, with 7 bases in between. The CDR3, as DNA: TGTGCCAGCAGTTTTAGGGGAAACTATGGCTACACCTTC. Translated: CASSFRGNYGYTF.

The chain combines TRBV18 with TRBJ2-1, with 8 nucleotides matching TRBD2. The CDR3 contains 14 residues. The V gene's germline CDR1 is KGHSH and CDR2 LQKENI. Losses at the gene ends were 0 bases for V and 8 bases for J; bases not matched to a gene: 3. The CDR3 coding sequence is TGTGCCAGCTCACCACCGGGACTAGAATATGAGCAGTTCTTC. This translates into CASSPPGLEYEQFF.

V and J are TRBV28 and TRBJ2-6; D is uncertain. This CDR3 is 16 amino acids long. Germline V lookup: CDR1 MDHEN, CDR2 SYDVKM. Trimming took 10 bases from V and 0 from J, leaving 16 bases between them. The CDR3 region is CATSSFWISGANVLTF. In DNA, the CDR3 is TGTGCCACCTCTAGTTTCTGGATCTCTGGGGCCAACGTCCTGACTTTC.

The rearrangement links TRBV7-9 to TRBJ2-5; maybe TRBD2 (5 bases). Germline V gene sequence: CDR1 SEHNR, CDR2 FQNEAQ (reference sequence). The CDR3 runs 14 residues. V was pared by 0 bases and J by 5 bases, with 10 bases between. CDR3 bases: TGTGCCAGCAGCTTAGCGGGATCGGGGGAGACCCAGTACTTC. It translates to CASSLAGSGETQYF.

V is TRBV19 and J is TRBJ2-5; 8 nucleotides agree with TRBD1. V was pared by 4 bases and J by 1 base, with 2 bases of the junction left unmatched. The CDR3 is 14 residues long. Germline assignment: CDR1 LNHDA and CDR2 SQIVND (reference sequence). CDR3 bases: TGTGCCAGTAGTAGGACAGGGCTCCAAGAGACCCAGTACTTC. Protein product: CASSRTGLQETQYF.

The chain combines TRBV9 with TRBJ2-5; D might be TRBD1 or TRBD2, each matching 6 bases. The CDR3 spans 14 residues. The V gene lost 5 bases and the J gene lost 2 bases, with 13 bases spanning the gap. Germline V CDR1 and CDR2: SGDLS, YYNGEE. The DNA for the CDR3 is TGTGCCAGCAGTGAACGAGGGGGGCAAGAGACCCAGTACTTC. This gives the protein CASSERGGQETQYF.

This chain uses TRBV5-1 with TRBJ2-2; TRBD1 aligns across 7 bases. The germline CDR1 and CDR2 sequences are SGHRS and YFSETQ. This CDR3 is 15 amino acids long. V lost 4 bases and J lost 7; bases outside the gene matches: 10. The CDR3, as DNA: TGCGCCAGCAGCCCAGGGGGTGCGTCGGTCGGGGAGCTGTTTTTT. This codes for CASSPGGASVGELFF. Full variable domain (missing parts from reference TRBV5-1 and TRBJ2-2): KAGVTQTPRYLIKTRGQQVTLSCSPISGHRSVSWYQQTPGQGLQFLFEYFSETQRNKGNFPGRFSGRQFSNSRSEMNVSTLELGDSALYLCASSPGGASVGELFFGEGSRLTVL.